This T cell receptor beta chain was captured in a study of PD-1 blockade in classical Hodgkin lymphoma. The ends lost 8 bases at V and 3 bases at J; junction bases unmatched: 5. This CDR3 spans 13 amino acids. Germline-derived CDR1 and CDR2 are MDHEN and SYDVKM. Sequencing was performed with immunoSEQ multiplex PCR; in TCRdb, only in-frame clones are kept and a portion is missing. Of some 34,000 clones detected, roughly 91% appear once; the ten largest clones hold under 0.25%. Time point specified: newly diagnosed, previously untreated cHL patient sample. Purification of CD4+ T cells from thawed PBMCs was performed via magnetic negative selection.

The chain employs TRBV28 and TRBJ2-7; 9 bases agree with TRBD1. The receptor comes from a human donor with classical Hodgkin lymphoma. The sample taken for sequencing was CD4+ T cells from blood. CDR3 sequence: CASEPGQGYEQYF. The CDR3 nucleotides are TGTGCCAGCGAGCCGGGACAGGGCTACGAGCAGTACTTC.